This entry concerns a single TCR beta chain. No cognate antigen has been identified for it. Base-call qualities are not available, and no considerably larger clone is one nucleotide away. Trimming takes 9 bases from V and 0 bases from J, and the germline ends sit 11 bases apart. The germline V gene gives CDR1 as KGHDR and CDR2 as SFDVKD. Counted from cysteine to phenylalanine, this CDR3 has 13 amino acids. The sequence is cut down to CDR3 DNA, 39 bases in frame from base 1. To prepare the library, 5' RACE was applied. The instrument was a NextSeq 500. The TCR library protocol attached unique molecular identifiers to individual cDNA molecules to correct for sequencing error and PCR bias. TCR alpha and beta chains were both sequenced, and the abundances of alpha and beta sequences in each sample were closely correlated with each other. The original methods were these. Decombinator V4 was used to perform V gene, J gene and CDR3 annotation of TCR sequences. Expanded TCRs were defined as changing significantly between any two time points under a Poisson model with p below 0.0001. TCR abundances were normalised to the total number of TCRs sequenced per sample and expressed as counts per million. TRAV1-2 paired with TRAJ12, TRAJ20 or TRAJ33 defined MAIT TCRs, while TRAV10 paired with TRAJ18 defined iNKT TCRs. VDJdb, accessed on 1 November 2021, was searched for TCRs annotated for CMV, EBV and SARS-CoV-2, and TCRs annotated for more than one antigen were excluded. TCRdb itself trimmed the public reads at Q25 with fastp, ran MiXCR and retained productive beta chains. Duplicate CDR3 protein sequences are folded into a single record with the most common DNA and genes. The V and J calls shown here were made by TCRdb, not taken from the authors' results. Here the sample has 40,000 to 45,000 distinct CDR3 sequences; roughly a tenth occur a single time. The ten largest clones represent 8% to 10% of the sample.

The data stem from a study of early T cells in non-severe SARS-CoV-2 infection (dated by TCRdb to the early 2020s). In terms of the full investigation: Because TCR sequencing was done on bulk RNA from unsorted whole blood, the alpha and beta chains could not be paired. Broader findings and caveats from the paper: VDJdb matching was skewed toward anti-spike CD8 responses and likely underestimated virus-specific expansions by missing private and CD4 specificities.

Set within a cohort of healthcare workers in London, UK, this nested case-control study involved weekly PCR testing of nasopharyngeal swabs along with blood sampling. Healthcare workers were recruited between 23 and 31 March 2020, during the week of the UK lockdown, and were followed weekly for up to about 15 weeks. Sequences were obtained from whole blood. Recombination linked TRBV24-1 to TRBJ2-7, with the D assignment possibly TRBD1 or TRBD2, given 5 matching bases for each. This sequence was found in an adult who was a healthcare worker with PCR-confirmed SARS-CoV-2 infection or an uninfected control (not recorded which). The CDR3: CATGDGSSYEQYF. Here is the DNA: TGTGCCACCGGGGACGGCTCCTCCTACGAGCAGTACTTC.